The clone carrying this T cell receptor beta chain was seen a handful of times. The antigen remains undetermined. The sample comes from a study of T cells after yellow fever vaccination. Study summary: Fractions of low cell number were prepared using SMART-Seq v4 Ultra Low Input. Study-wide points: A weaker but faster secondary response was observed, peaking on day 5 versus 15. Clones from primary vaccination mostly reappeared after the booster (approximately 96% CD4, around 90% CD8).

Trimming took off 5 bases at V and 9 bases at J, with 5 bases between the two ends. This CDR3 is 10 amino acids long. Template switching by 5'RACE produced TCR cDNA, adding a universal primer site and UMIs. TCRdb reprocessed the 5' RACE reads via MiXCR and lists one record per CDR3 protein. In the table there are hundreds of thousands of distinct CDR3 sequences, about a sixth of which are singletons. The chain couples TRBV12-3 or TRBV12-4 to TRBJ2-1; D is unclear. The clonotype originates from a man in his late teens or twenties who received the YFV17D yellow fever vaccine. The sample here was PBMCs, taken 5 days after the first yellow fever vaccination. This CDR3 reads CASSGPEQFF. CDR3 sequence (DNA): TGTGCCAGCAGTGGGCCTGAGCAGTTCTTC.